The 8 T cell receptor beta chains in this list originate from one sample, sequenced in a study of T-cell reconstitution after alpha-beta-depleted transplantation in children. A library of TCRbeta sequences, prepared with unique molecular identifiers, was generated. Each CDR3 protein gets one entry after TCRdb re-called the PCR reads with MiXCR. The sample shows about 160,000 distinct CDR3 sequences, roughly 10% of them seen only once. Specimen: PBMCs, collected before TCRalphabeta/CD19-depleted stem cell transplant. The source is a boy aged 2 to 10 with acute myeloid leukemia, due to receive a stem cell transplant.

This clonotype was observed many times. This rearrangement joins TRBV6-6 to TRBJ2-1, with D unclear. The CDR3 extends over 13 amino acids. V lost 6 bases and J lost 0, with 6 bases in between. Germline-derived CDR1 and CDR2 are MNHNY and SVGAGI (reference sequence). The CDR3 sequence: CASRESSYNEQFF. CDR3 nucleotide sequence: TGTGCCAGCAGGGAGAGCTCCTACAATGAGCAGTTCTTC.

This clonotype was counted ten times or more. The rearrangement joins TRBV6-5 to TRBJ2-1; D possibly corresponds to TRBD2 (7 bases). CDR3 size: 15 residues. The V end was cut by 3 bases, the J end by 4 bases, with 13 bases between. Germline CDR1 is MNHEY and CDR2 is SVGAGI. The CDR3 spells CASSYWGGAYNEQFF. CDR3 nucleotide sequence: TGTGCCAGCAGTTATTGGGGGGGGGCTTACAATGAGCAGTTCTTC.

This clonotype was counted ten times or more. The rearrangement joins TRBV5-4 to TRBJ2-3, with 8 bases that match TRBD1. J was trimmed by 0 bases and V by 4 bases; bases with no gene match: 7. CDR3 size: 16 residues. CDR1 SGHNT and CDR2 YYREEE come from the germline V gene (reference sequence). The CDR3 protein is CASSRNRDRSTDTQYF. CDR3 in DNA: TGTGCCAGCAGCCGAAACCGGGACAGGAGCACAGATACGCAGTATTTT.

At least ten counts were recorded for this clonotype. The DNA for the CDR3 is TGCGCCAGCAGCACCCCGACTAGCGGGCACAATGAGCAGTTCTTC. As protein: CASSTPTSGHNEQFF. The chain employs TRBV5-1 and TRBJ2-1; 10 positions agree with TRBD2. This CDR3 spans 15 amino acids. Germline V gives CDR1 SGHRS, CDR2 YFSETQ. Trimming took 4 bases from V and 5 from J; bases not matched to a gene: 6.

This clonotype was detected many times. The rearrangement joins TRBV5-1 to TRBJ2-3, with D perhaps TRBD1 (6 bases). The germline V and J ends were trimmed by 4 bases and 4 bases, with 13 bases remaining between them. CDR1 is SGHRS, CDR2 YFSETQ, per germline. This CDR3 spans 14 amino acids. The CDR3 nucleotides are TGCGCCAGCAGCATCACAGGGAGCGCAGATACGCAGTATTTT. Its protein product is CASSITGSADTQYF.

This clonotype was seen many times. The chain employs TRBV7-2 and TRBJ2-6, with D unclear. V lost 4 bases and J 2 bases, leaving 9 bases between the germline ends. This CDR3 has 15 amino acids. From germline, CDR1 is SGHTA and CDR2 FQGNSA. CDR3 sequence reads: CASSSLPPGANVLTF. The CDR3 DNA is TGTGCCAGCAGCTCGCTCCCTCCTGGGGCCAACGTCCTGACTTTC.

This chain links TRBV11-2 with TRBJ1-4; no reliable D call. The V end was cut by 4 bases, the J end by 0 bases, with 9 bases between. Germline V CDR1 and CDR2: SGHAT, FQNNGV. The length of the CDR3 is 15 residues. The CDR3, as DNA: TGTGCCAGCAGCTCTATATACGCAACTAATGAAAAACTGTTTTTT. Its protein product is CASSSIYATNEKLFF.

In its sample, this clonotype was seen many times. The chain joins TRBV28 to TRBJ1-1, with D maybe TRBD1 (5 bases). The germline gives CDR1 MDHEN, CDR2 SYDVKM. The CDR3 totals 14 residues. Deletions cut 7 bases from V and 5 bases from J, with 17 bases between. CDR3 loop: CASKSGTRKTEAFF. CDR3 nucleotides: TGTGCCAGCAAGTCCGGGACCCGGAAAACTGAAGCTTTCTTT.